What follows are 9 T cell receptor beta chains derived from one specimen sequenced in a study of cytomegalovirus exposure and HLA in healthy donors. This PCR relied on a set of 60 Vbeta primers and 13 Jbeta primers. Some clones are missing from TCRdb's copy, which holds only in-frame ones; the method was immunoSEQ multiplex PCR. The table lists approximately 100,000 clones, about four fifths of them singletons. The sample was PBMCs. The receptors here all came from a man aged 18 to 29 in good health and CMV-seropositive.

This clone was counted between two and nine times. The chain combines TRBV5-4 with TRBJ1-1; perhaps TRBD1 as D (5 bases). Trimming stripped 2 bases from V and 3 bases from J, with 14 bases between. The CDR3 extends over 15 amino acids. Germline-derived CDR1 and CDR2 are SGHNT and YYREEE (reference sequence). In DNA, the CDR3 is TGTGCCAGCAGCTTTTTGAGTCAGGGTGACACTGAAGCTTTCTTT. Protein product: CASSFLSQGDTEAFF. Based on the CDR3 plus reference TRBV5-4 and TRBJ1-1, the full variable domain is ETGVTQSPTHLIKTRGQQVTLRCSSQSGHNTVSWYQQALGQGPQFIFQYYREEENGRGNFPPRFSGLQFPNYSSELNVNALELDDSALYLCASSFLSQGDTEAFFGQGTRLTVV.

This clone was counted a single time. This chain links TRBV5-6 with TRBJ2-3; 9 positions match TRBD1. The CDR3 length is 15 residues. V gave up 4 bases and J gave up 0 bases; unmatched junction bases: 3. The V gene's germline CDR1 is SGHDT and CDR2 YYEEEE. CDR3 amino acids: CASSPQGASTDTQYF. The CDR3 DNA sequence: TGTGCCAGCAGCCCACAGGGGGCGAGCACAGATACGCAGTATTTT.

In this sample, this clone turned up once. In nucleotides, the CDR3 is TGTGCCACCACTGACAGGGGCCTCGAGCCCCTCCACTTT. Protein product: CATTDRGLEPLHF. The V and J genes are TRBV28 and TRBJ1-6; 8 bases are a match to TRBD1. V shed 10 bases, J shed 13 bases, and the junction held 12 bases outside the gene matches. The CDR3 has 13 residues. CDR1 MDHEN and CDR2 SYDVKM come from the germline V gene.

This chain links TRBV7-9 with TRBJ2-7; 8 nucleotides agree with TRBD1. The V gene end was trimmed by 2 bases and the J gene end by 1 base; junction bases not matched to a gene: 13. CDR3 length: 18 residues. Germline V gene lookup returns CDR1 SEHNR and CDR2 FQNEAQ (reference sequence). The CDR3 nucleotides read TGTGCCAGCAGCTTAAGGCGATCAGGACAGGGAGGTTCCTACGAGCAGTACTTC. It specifies CASSLRRSGQGGSYEQYF.

The chain combines TRBV30 with TRBJ1-2; D call uncertain. This CDR3 contains 13 residues. CDR1 GTSNPN and CDR2 SVGIG come from the germline V gene (reference sequence). V lost 0 bases and J lost 6, with 11 bases in between. The CDR3 DNA is TGTGCCTGGAGTGTACTAGGGTTGGATGGCTACACCTTC. It codes for CAWSVLGLDGYTF.

The sample holds a few counts of this clone. The rearrangement joins TRBV29-1 to TRBJ1-1; D remains unclear. CDR1 is SQVTM and CDR2 is ANQGSEA in the germline V gene. Trimming removed 6 bases from V and 7 bases from J, with 12 bases in between. CDR3 length equals 11 residues. The CDR3 sequence: CSVDKLGEAFF. The CDR3 DNA follows: TGCAGCGTCGACAAATTGGGTGAAGCTTTCTTT.

The J gene is TRBJ2-3, the V gene TRBV5-1; 8 bases match TRBD2. Germline CDR1 SGHRS, CDR2 YFSETQ. The CDR3 has 15 residues. Trimming took 0 bases from V and 4 from J; bases not matched to a gene: 4. The DNA for the CDR3 is TGCGCCAGCAGCTTGGTTAGCGGGGCGGCAGATACGCAGTATTTT. It specifies CASSLVSGAADTQYF.

The chain uses TRBV5-1 and TRBJ1-3; 9 nucleotides line up with TRBD1. Germline V gene lookup returns CDR1 SGHRS and CDR2 YFSETQ. V shed 0 bases and J 4 bases; nucleotides not matched to a gene: 5. The CDR3 has 16 residues. Here the CDR3 reads CASSLGTGEFGNTIYF. CDR3 DNA sequence: TGCGCCAGCAGCTTGGGGACAGGGGAGTTCGGAAACACCATATATTTT.

The chain has TRBV2 and TRBJ1-1; 8 bases agree with TRBD1. CDR3 length equals 14 residues. V lost 5 bases, J lost 5 bases, and 7 bases stayed unmatched. From germline, CDR1 is SNHLY and CDR2 FYNNEI. CDR3 nucleotide sequence: TGTGCCAGCAGTATAACAGGGGGGAGTACTGAAGCTTTCTTT. It is translated as CASSITGGSTEAFF.